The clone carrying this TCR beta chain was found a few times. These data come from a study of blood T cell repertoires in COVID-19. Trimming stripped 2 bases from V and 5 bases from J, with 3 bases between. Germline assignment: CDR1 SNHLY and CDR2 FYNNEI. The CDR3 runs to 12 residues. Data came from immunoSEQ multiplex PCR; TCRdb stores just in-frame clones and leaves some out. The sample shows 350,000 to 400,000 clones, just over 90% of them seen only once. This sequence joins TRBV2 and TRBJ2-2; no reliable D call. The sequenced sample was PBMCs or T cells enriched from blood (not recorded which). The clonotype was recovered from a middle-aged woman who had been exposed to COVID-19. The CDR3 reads CASSEQTGELFF. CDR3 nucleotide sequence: TGTGCCAGCAGTGAACAGACCGGGGAGCTGTTTTTT.